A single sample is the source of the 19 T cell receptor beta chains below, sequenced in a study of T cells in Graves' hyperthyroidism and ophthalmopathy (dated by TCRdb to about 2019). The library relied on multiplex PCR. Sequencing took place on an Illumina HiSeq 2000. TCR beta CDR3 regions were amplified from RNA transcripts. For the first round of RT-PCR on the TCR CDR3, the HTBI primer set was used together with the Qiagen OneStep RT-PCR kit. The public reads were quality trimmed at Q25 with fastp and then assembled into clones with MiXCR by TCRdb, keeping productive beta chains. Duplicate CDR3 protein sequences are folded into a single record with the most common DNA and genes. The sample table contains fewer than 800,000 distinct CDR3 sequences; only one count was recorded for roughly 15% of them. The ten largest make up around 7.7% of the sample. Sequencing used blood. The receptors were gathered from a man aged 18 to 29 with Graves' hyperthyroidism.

This CDR3 reads CASSARDRAYGYTF. The CDR3 nucleotides are TGCGCCAGCAGCGCCCGGGACAGGGCCTATGGCTACACCTTC. V and J are TRBV5-1 and TRBJ1-2; TRBD1 matches at 9 bases. This CDR3 region has 14 residues. V lost 4 bases to trimming and J lost 4 bases; unmatched junction nucleotides: 5. Germline values: CDR1 SGHRS, CDR2 YFSETQ.

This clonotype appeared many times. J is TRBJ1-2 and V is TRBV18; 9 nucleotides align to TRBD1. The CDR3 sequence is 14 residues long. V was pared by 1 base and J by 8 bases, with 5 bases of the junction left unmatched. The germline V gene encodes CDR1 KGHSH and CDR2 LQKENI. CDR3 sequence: CASSPLSGTGGYTF. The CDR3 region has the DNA TGTGCCAGCTCACCACTGTCGGGGACAGGGGGCTACACCTTC.

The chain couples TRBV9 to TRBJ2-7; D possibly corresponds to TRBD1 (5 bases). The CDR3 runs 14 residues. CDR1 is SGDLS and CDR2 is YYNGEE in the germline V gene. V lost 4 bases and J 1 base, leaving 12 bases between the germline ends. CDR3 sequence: CASSPHQGSYEQYF. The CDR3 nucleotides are TGTGCCAGCAGCCCTCATCAGGGTTCCTACGAGCAGTACTTC.

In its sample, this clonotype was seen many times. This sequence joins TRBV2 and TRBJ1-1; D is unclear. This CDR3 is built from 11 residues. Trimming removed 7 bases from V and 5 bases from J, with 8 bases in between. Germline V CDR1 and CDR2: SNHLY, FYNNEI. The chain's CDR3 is CASNGRTEAFF. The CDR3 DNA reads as TGTGCCAGCAATGGACGGACTGAAGCTTTCTTT.

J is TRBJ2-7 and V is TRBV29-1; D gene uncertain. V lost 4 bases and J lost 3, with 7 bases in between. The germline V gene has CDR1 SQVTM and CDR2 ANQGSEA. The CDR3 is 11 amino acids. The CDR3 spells CSVVIHYEQYF. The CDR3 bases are TGCAGCGTTGTTATCCACTACGAGCAGTACTTC.

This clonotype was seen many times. The CDR3 nucleotides read TGTGCCAGCACCCCACGGGACACCACCTACGAGCAGTACTTC. Its translation is CASTPRDTTYEQYF. The V gene is TRBV28, the J gene TRBJ2-7, with D possibly being TRBD1 (6 bases). The CDR3 has 14 amino acids. V lost 7 bases and J lost 2, with 15 bases in between. From germline, CDR1 is MDHEN and CDR2 SYDVKM.

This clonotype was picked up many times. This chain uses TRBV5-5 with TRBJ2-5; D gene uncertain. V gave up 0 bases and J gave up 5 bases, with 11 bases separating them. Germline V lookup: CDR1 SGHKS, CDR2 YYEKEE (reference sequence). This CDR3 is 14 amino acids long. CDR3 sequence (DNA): TGTGCCAGCAGCTTGGCCATATATGGGGAGACCCAGTACTTC. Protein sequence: CASSLAIYGETQYF.

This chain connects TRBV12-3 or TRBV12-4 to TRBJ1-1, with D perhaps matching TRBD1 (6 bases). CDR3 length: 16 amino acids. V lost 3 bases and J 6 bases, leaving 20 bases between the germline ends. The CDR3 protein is CASSFQGFSLAPEAFF. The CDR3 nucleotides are TGTGCCAGCAGTTTCCAGGGGTTCTCGCTGGCCCCTGAAGCTTTCTTT.

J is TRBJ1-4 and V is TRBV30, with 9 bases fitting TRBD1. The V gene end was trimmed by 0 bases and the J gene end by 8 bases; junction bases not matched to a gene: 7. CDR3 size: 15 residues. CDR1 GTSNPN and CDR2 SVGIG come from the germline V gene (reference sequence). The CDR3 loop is CAWSVLKGTGEKLFF. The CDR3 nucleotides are TGTGCCTGGAGTGTATTAAAGGGGACAGGGGAAAAACTGTTTTTT.

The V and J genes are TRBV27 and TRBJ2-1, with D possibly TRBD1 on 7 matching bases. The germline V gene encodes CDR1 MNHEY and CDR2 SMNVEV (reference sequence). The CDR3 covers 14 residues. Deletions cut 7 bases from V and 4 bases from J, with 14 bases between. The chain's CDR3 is CASTETGTYNEQFF. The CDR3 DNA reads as TGTGCCAGCACCGAGACAGGGACTTACAATGAGCAGTTCTTC.

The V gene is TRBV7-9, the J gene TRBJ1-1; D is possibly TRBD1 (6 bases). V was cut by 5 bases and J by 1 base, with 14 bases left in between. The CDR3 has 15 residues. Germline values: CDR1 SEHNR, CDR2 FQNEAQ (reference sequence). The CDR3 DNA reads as TGTGCCAGCAGCCTTAGGGGGGGCACGAACACTGAAGCTTTCTTT. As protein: CASSLRGGTNTEAFF.

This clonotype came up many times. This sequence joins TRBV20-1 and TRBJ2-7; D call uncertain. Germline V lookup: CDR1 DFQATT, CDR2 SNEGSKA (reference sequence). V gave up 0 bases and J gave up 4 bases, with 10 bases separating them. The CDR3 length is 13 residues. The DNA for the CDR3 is TGCAGTGCTAGAGATCCCCCGGTTTACGAGCAGTACTTC. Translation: CSARDPPVYEQYF.

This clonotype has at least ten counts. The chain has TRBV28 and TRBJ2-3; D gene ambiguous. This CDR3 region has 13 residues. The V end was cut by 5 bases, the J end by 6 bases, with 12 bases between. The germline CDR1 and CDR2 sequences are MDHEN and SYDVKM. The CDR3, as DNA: TGTGCCAGCAGTCCCACGGCTGGGGATACGCAGTATTTT. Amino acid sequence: CASSPTAGDTQYF.

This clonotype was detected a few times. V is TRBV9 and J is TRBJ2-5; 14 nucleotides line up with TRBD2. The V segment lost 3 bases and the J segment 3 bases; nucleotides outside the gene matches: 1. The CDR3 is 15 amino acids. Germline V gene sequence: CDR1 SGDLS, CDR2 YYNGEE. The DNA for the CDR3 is TGTGCCAGCAGCGGGGGACTAGCGGGAGAAGAGACCCAGTACTTC. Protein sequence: CASSGGLAGEETQYF.

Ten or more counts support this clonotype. The CDR3 reads CASSPPVSGDGTQYF. CDR3 coding DNA: TGTGCCAGCAGTCCGCCCGTGAGCGGGGACGGGACCCAGTACTTC. The rearrangement links TRBV7-9 to TRBJ2-5; 7 nucleotides align to TRBD2. The germline V gene has CDR1 SEHNR and CDR2 FQNEAQ (reference sequence). This CDR3 is 15 amino acids long. V dropped 6 bases and J dropped 7; count of bases not matched to a gene: 14.

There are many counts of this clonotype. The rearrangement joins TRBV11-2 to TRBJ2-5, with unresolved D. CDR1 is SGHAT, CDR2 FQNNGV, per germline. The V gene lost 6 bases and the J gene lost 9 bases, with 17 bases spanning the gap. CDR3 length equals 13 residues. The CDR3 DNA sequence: TGTGCCAGCAGGTCCCTCCCCTTTGCGGCCCAGTACTTC. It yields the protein CASRSLPFAAQYF. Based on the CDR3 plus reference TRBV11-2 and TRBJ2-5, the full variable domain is EAGVAQSPRYKIIEKRQSVAFWCNPISGHATLYWYQQILGQGPKLLIQFQNNGVVDDSQLPKDRFSAERLKGVDSTLKIQPAKLEDSAVYLCASRSLPFAAQYFGPGTRLLVL.

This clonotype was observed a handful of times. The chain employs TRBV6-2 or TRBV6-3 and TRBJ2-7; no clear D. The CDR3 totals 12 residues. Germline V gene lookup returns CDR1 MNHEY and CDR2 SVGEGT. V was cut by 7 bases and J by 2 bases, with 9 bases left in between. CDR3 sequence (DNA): TGTGCCAGCACCTCTTCGACCTACGAGCAGTACTTC. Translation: CASTSSTYEQYF.

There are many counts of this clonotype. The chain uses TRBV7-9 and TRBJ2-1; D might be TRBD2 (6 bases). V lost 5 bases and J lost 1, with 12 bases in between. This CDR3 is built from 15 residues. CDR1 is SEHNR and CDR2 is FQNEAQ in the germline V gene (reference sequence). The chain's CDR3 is CASSPRGGSYNEQFF. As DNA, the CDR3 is TGTGCCAGCAGCCCCCGTGGGGGGTCCTACAATGAGCAGTTCTTC. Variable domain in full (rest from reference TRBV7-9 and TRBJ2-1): DTGVSQNPRHKITKRGQNVTFRCDPISEHNRLYWYRQTLGQGPEFLTYFQNEAQLEKSRLLSDRFSAERPKGSFSTLEIQRTEQGDSAMYLCASSPRGGSYNEQFFGPGTRLTVL.

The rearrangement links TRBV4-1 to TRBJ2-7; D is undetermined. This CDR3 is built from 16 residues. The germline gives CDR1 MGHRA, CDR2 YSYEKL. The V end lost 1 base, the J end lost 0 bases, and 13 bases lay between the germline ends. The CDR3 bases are TGCGCCAGCAGCCAAGGCCGCACTTCAAGCTCCTACGAGCAGTACTTC. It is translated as CASSQGRTSSSYEQYF.